This TCR beta chain was captured by sequencing in a study of cytomegalovirus exposure and HLA in healthy donors. Study summary: Caucasian-associated ancestry cluster membership applied to about 77% of 300 to 450 genotyped donors.

Germline V gene lookup returns CDR1 LGHNT and CDR2 FRNRAP. The CDR3 consists of 19 residues. V lost 2 bases, J lost 2 bases, and 24 bases lay in between. PCR employed 60 Vbeta and 13 Jbeta primers. TCRdb's copy holds only in-frame clones and misses some; the assay was immunoSEQ multiplex PCR. The repertoire holds roughly 180,000 clones, with 77% as singletons. This clone has just a few counts. The clonotype was recovered from a man aged 18-30 years in good health and CMV-seronegative. The sequenced material came from PBMCs. The chain carries TRBV12-5 and TRBJ1-2; D perhaps matches TRBD1 (6 bases). The CDR3 sequence is CASGLRSLRQGTTNYGYTF. As DNA, the CDR3 is TGTGCTAGTGGTTTGCGGTCCTTGCGTCAGGGGACTACGAACTATGGCTACACCTTC.